This TCR beta chain was sequenced during a study of blood T cell repertoires in COVID-19. Whole-study context: Collection of acute and convalescent COVID-19 samples took place in the United States, Italy and Spain. Nucleic acid was either cDNA or gDNA, and it came from T cells, B-cell-depleted T cells, or PBMCs.

Study processing details: Amplification with reference gene primers provided the estimates of nucleated cell counts. Produced via immunoSEQ multiplex PCR; TCRdb's table is partial and in-frame only. That table supplies the V and J calls and clone size; D and trimming were determined from the DNA. The table shows some 200,000 clones, with roughly 85% occurring only once. The CDR3 contains 14 residues. J was trimmed by 6 bases and V by 4 bases; bases with no gene match: 7. CDR1 SGHTA and CDR2 FQGNSA come from the germline V gene. The sample consisted of peripheral blood. The sequence came from a man between 60 and 75 years old with active or convalescent COVID-19. The chain recombines TRBV7-2 with TRBJ1-2; 8 bases are shared with TRBD1. The CDR3 reads CASSSGQGGDGYTF. The CDR3, as DNA: TGTGCCAGCAGCTCAGGACAGGGTGGTGATGGCTACACCTTC.